The text below deals with one TCR beta chain. Donors consisted of healthy bone marrow donors. This sample stems from a study of cytomegalovirus exposure and HLA in healthy donors. The CDR3 totals 14 residues. Germline values: CDR1 MNHEY, CDR2 SVGAGI. J lost 6 bases, V lost 8 bases, and 6 bases had no gene match. PCR employed 60 Vbeta and 13 Jbeta primers. Assay used: immunoSEQ multiplex PCR; TCRdb lists only in-frame clones, some missing. The repertoire holds 110,000 or so clones, with 73% as singletons. This clonotype was sampled from a man aged 40-55 years in good health and CMV-seronegative. This sequence joins TRBV6-5 and TRBJ2-2; 10 bases match TRBD1. The sample comprised PBMCs. CDR3 bases: TGTGCCAGCGCCCGGGACAGGGGCCCCGGGGAGCTGTTTTTT. Its translation: CASARDRGPGELFF.